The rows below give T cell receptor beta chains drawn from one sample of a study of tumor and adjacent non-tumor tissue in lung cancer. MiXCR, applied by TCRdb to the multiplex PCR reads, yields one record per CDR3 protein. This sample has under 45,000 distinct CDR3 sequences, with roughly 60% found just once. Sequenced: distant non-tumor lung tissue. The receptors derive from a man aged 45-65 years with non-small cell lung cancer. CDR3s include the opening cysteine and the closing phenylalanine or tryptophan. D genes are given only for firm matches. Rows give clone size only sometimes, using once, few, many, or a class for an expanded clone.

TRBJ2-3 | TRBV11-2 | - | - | CASSLMSPSTGAQYF | TGTGCCAGCAGCTTAATGTCACCTAGCACAGGTGCGCAGTATTTT
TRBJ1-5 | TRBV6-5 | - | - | CASSYSTGNDQPRHF | TGTGCAAGCAGTTATAGTACAGGGAATGATCAGCCCCGGCATTTT
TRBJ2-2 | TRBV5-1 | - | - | CASSLELEGYDTGELFF | TGCGCCAGCAGCTTGGAATTAGAAGGGTATGACACCGGGGAGCTGTTTTTT
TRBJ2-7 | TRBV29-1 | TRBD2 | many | CSVGTSGGAYEQYF | TGCAGCGTTGGGACTAGCGGGGGGGCCTACGAGCAGTACTTC
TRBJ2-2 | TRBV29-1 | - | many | CSGRAYGGELFF | TGCAGCGGGAGGGCGTATGGCGGGGAGCTGTTTTTT
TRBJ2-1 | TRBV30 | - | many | CAWGDRTVLNEQFF | TGTGCCTGGGGCGACAGGACAGTCCTAAATGAGCAGTTCTTC
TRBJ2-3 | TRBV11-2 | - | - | CSNITPGNVGDTQYF | TGTTCCAACATCACACCAGGGAATGTGGGCGATACGCAGTATTTT
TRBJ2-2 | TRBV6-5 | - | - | CASSYTTAVELFF | TGTGCTAGCAGTTATACGACAGCCGTGGAGCTGTTTTTT
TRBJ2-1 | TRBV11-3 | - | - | CASSLDNEGYNEQFF | TGTGCCAGCAGCTTAGATAATGAGGGATACAATGAGCAGTTCTTC
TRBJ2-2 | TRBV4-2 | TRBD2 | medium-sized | CASFSGNSGELFF | TGTGCCAGTTTTAGCGGGAACTCCGGGGAGCTGTTTTTT
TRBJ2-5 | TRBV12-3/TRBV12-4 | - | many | CASSLRGGETQYF | TGTGCCAGCAGTCTCCGAGGGGGAGAGACCCAGTACTTC
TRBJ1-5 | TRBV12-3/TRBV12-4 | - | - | CASSPREHQPQHF | TGTGCTAGCAGTCCCCGGGAACATCAGCCCCAGCATTTT
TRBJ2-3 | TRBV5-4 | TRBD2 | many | CASSLALAGTDTQYF | TGTGCCAGCAGCTTGGCTCTAGCGGGGACAGATACGCAGTATTTT
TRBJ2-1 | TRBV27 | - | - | CASSLKAHSEQFF | TGTGCCAGCAGTCTAAAGGCCCACAGTGAGCAGTTCTTC
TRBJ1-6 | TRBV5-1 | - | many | CASSQFEGRGNSPLHF | TGCGCCAGCAGCCAGTTCGAGGGTAGGGGTAATTCACCCCTCCACTTT
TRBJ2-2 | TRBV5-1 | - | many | CASSERNTGELFF | TGCGCCAGCAGCGAACGGAACACCGGGGAGCTGTTTTTT
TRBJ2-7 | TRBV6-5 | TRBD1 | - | CASRQTGLGLPYEQYF | TGTGCCAGCAGACAGACAGGGTTGGGCCTCCCCTACGAGCAGTACTTC
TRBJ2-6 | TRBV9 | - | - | CASSVFSGANVLIF | TGTGCCAGCAGCGTCTTCTCTGGGGCCAACGTCCTGATTTTC
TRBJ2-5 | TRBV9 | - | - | CASSVLGRSQETQYF | TGTGCCAGCAGCGTATTGGGACGGAGCCAAGAGACCCAGTACTTC
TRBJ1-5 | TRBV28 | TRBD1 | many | CASGGTANQPQHF | TGTGCCAGCGGCGGGACAGCAAATCAGCCCCAGCATTTT
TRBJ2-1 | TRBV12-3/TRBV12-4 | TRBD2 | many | CASSLATGTTNEQFF | TGTGCCAGCAGTTTAGCGACCGGGACTACCAATGAGCAGTTCTTC
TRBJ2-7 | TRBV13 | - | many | CASSLTSSYEQYF | TGTGCCAGCAGCTTGACTAGCTCCTACGAGCAGTACTTC
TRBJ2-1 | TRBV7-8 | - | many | CASSLAPSSERFF | TGTGCCAGCAGCTTAGCGCCTTCTTCAGAACGGTTCTTC
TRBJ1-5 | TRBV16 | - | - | CASSQQENQRQHF | TGTGCCAGCAGCCAACAGGAAAATCAGCGCCAACATTTT
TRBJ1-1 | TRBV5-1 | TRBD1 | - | CVSSHNTGVNTEAFF | TGCGTCAGCAGCCACAACACAGGGGTGAACACTGAAGCCTTCTTT
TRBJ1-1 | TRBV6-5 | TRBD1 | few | CAGSYDRAGAEAFF | TGTGCCGGCAGTTACGACAGGGCCGGCGCTGAAGCTTTCTTT
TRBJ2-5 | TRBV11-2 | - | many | CASSPTRPVTETQYF | TGTGCCAGCAGCCCAACCAGGCCAGTGACCGAGACCCAGTACTTC
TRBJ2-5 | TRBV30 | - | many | CAWRSSYRETQYF | TGTGCCTGGAGGTCTAGTTATAGAGAGACCCAGTACTTC
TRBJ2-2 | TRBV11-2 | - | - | CASSGSVGPEELFF | TGTGCCAGCAGCGGAAGCGTAGGACCTGAGGAGCTGTTTTTT
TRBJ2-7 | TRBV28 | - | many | CASQDRPPPWEQYF | TGTGCCAGCCAGGACCGACCCCCTCCCTGGGAGCAGTACTTC
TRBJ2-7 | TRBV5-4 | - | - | CASSLGRDVSYEQYF | TGTGCCAGCAGCTTGGGGCGGGACGTGTCCTACGAGCAGTACTTC
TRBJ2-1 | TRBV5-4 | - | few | CASSLGGGFLYSEQFF | TGTGCCAGCAGCTTGGGAGGGGGATTCCTTTACAGTGAGCAGTTCTTC
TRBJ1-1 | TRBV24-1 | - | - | CATSDLPIKESGLYTEAFF | TGTGCCACCAGTGATTTGCCAATTAAGGAATCGGGGCTTTACACTGAAGCTTTCTTT
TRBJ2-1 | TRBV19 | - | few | CASRTNVKYNEQFF | TGTGCCAGTAGGACCAACGTGAAATACAATGAGCAGTTCTTC
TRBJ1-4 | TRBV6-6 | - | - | CASGPPEPGSEKLFF | TGTGCTAGCGGTCCCCCAGAGCCCGGAAGTGAAAAACTGTTTTTT
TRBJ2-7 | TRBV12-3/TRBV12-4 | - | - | CASSGPRIKGFKSSYNEQYF | TGTGCCAGCAGTGGGCCACGGATTAAGGGCTTTAAGAGCTCCTACAATGAGCAGTACTTC